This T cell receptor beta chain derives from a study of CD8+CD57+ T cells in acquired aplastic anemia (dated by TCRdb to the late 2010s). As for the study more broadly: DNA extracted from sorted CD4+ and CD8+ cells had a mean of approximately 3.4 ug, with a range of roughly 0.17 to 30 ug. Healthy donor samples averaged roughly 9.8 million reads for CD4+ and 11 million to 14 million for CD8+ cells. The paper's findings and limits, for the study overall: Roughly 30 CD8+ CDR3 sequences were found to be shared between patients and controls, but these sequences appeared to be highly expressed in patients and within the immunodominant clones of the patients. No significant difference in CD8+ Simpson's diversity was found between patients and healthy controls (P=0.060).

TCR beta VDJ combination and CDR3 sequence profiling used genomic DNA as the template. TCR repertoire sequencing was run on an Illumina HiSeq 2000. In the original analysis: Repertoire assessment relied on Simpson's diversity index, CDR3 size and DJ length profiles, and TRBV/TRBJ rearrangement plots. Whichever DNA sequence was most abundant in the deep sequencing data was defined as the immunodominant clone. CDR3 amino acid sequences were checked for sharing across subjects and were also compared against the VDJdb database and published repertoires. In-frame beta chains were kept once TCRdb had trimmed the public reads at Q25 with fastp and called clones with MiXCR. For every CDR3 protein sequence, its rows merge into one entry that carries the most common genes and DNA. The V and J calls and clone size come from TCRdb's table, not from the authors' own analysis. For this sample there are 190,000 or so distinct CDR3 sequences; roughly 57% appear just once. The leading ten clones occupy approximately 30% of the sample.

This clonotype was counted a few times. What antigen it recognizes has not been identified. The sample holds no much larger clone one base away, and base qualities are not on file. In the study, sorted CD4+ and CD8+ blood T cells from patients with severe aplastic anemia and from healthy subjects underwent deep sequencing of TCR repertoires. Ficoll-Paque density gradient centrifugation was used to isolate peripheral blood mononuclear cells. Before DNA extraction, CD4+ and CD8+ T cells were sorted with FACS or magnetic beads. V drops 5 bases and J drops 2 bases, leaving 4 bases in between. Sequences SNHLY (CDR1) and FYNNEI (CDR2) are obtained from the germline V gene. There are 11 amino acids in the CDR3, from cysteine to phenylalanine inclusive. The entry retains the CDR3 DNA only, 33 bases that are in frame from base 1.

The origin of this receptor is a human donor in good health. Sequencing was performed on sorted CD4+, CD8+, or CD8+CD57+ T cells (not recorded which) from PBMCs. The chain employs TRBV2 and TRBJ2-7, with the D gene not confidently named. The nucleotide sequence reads TGTGCCAGCAGTCAAACCTACGAGCAGTACTTC. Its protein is CASSQTYEQYF.